These 15 T cell receptor beta chains originate from one sample sequenced in a study of blood T cells in healthy people across ages (dated by TCRdb to the mid-2010s). Libraries were made using 5' RACE. Sequenced on an Illumina HiSeq 2500. The second PCR ran for about 7 to 11 cycles and used a J-beta primer mix along with a sample-barcoded 5' primer. TCRdb itself trimmed the public reads at Q25 with fastp, ran MiXCR and retained productive beta chains. A single entry per CDR3 protein holds the most common genes and DNA from its merged rows. A total of over a million distinct CDR3 sequences appear in this sample, around 59% of them only once. The top ten hold roughly 6.3% of the sample. Sequencing used blood. These receptors all stem from a man between 18 and 35 years old in good health.

The chain couples TRBV20-1 to TRBJ2-1, with D unclear. The CDR3 consists of 13 residues. V lost 7 bases and J lost 4, with 14 bases in between. Germline values: CDR1 DFQATT, CDR2 SNEGSKA (reference sequence). CDR3 sequence: CSGVQAGYNEQFF. The CDR3 coding sequence is TGCAGTGGGGTTCAGGCCGGGTACAATGAGCAGTTCTTC.

There are a few counts of this clonotype. The rearrangement uses TRBV27 and TRBJ2-2; 7 bases are a match to TRBD2. CDR3 length: 14 residues. V gave up 4 bases and J gave up 3 bases; unmatched junction bases: 2. Per the germline V gene, CDR1 is MNHEY and CDR2 is SMNVEV (reference sequence). In nucleotides, the CDR3 is TGTGCCAGCAGTTATAGCGGGTACACCGGGGAGCTGTTTTTT. Residues: CASSYSGYTGELFF.

The chain recombines TRBV3-1 with TRBJ2-7; possible D gene TRBD2, 6 bases. The V gene's germline CDR1 is LGHDT and CDR2 YNNKEL (reference sequence). The length of the CDR3 is 13 residues. V lost 3 bases and J 5 bases, leaving 11 bases between the germline ends. The CDR3 DNA reads TGTGCCAGCAGCCAGCTTAGCGGCCACGAGCAGTACTTC. It is translated as CASSQLSGHEQYF.

Only a few counts were recorded for this clonotype. V and J are TRBV20-1 and TRBJ1-2; the D is unclear. CDR1 and CDR2 from the germline V gene are DFQATT and SNEGSKA (reference sequence). The V and J ends lost 0 bases and 2 bases respectively, with 13 bases between them. The CDR3 is 15 residues long. The chain's CDR3 is CSARDRTGLNYGYTF. CDR3 coding DNA: TGCAGTGCTAGAGATCGGACGGGTTTGAACTATGGCTACACCTTC.

This clonotype appeared a few times. The chain combines TRBV29-1 with TRBJ2-7, with D uncertain. Germline CDR1 SQVTM, CDR2 ANQGSEA. Deletions cut 0 bases from V and 4 bases from J, with 16 bases between. The CDR3 has 15 residues. The CDR3 sequence is CSVEEGATKPYEQYF. The CDR3 DNA follows: TGCAGCGTTGAAGAAGGTGCCACCAAGCCGTACGAGCAGTACTTC.

The gene calls are TRBV9 and TRBJ1-5; 7 bases map to TRBD1. The germline gives CDR1 SGDLS, CDR2 YYNGEE. The CDR3 totals 15 residues. V shed 4 bases, J shed 7 bases, and the junction held 11 bases outside the gene matches. In nucleotides, the CDR3 is TGTGCCAGCAGCCAAGCTGACAGGGAAGGGCAGCCCCAGCATTTT. The encoded protein is CASSQADREGQPQHF.

The chain carries TRBV4-3 and TRBJ1-6, with D possibly being TRBD1 (5 bases). The CDR3 length is 15 residues. Per germline, CDR1 LGHNA and CDR2 YSLEER. V lost 5 bases and J 5 bases, leaving 13 bases between the germline ends. The CDR3 DNA is TGCGCCAGCAGCTTAAGAGGAGGGGATAATTCACCCCTCCACTTT. This encodes CASSLRGGDNSPLHF.

This chain joins TRBV6-5 and TRBJ1-1; maybe TRBD1 (5 bases). Germline CDR1 MNHEY, CDR2 SVGAGI. The CDR3 consists of 15 residues. V lost 0 bases and J lost 1, with 9 bases in between. CDR3 DNA sequence: TGTGCCAGCAGTTACTCTGGGGCGGCGAACACTGAAGCTTTCTTT. Its translation is CASSYSGAANTEAFF.

V is TRBV15 and J is TRBJ2-7; 7 positions match TRBD1. Germline CDR1 and CDR2: LNHNV and YYDKDF (reference sequence). V trimming: 5 bases; J trimming: 2 bases; junction bases outside the gene matches: 12. The CDR3 consists of 16 residues. This CDR3 is CATSLGGGQPAYEQYF. The CDR3 nucleotides read TGTGCCACCAGCCTCGGTGGGGGACAGCCGGCCTACGAGCAGTACTTC.

This rearrangement joins TRBV3-1 to TRBJ2-5; D is unclear. There are 14 residues in the CDR3. The ends were cut back, 1 base at V and 2 bases at J, with 8 bases in the middle. CDR1 is LGHDT, CDR2 YNNKEL, per germline (reference sequence). The DNA for the CDR3 is TGTGCCAGCAGCCAAGGTCGTCAGCAAGAGACCCAGTACTTC. Protein sequence: CASSQGRQQETQYF.

This chain joins TRBV27 and TRBJ2-7; either TRBD1 or TRBD2 may fit D (5 bases each). Germline assignment: CDR1 MNHEY and CDR2 SMNVEV (reference sequence). Deletions cut 9 bases from V and 5 bases from J, with 17 bases between. The CDR3 covers 13 residues. CDR3 loop: CASRGPKFDEQYF. DNA of the CDR3: TGTGCCAGTCGGGGCCCCAAGTTTGACGAGCAGTACTTC.

This clonotype came up a few times. This sequence joins TRBV7-2 and TRBJ1-2; TRBD1 matches 7 bases. The junction had 6 bases not matched to a gene; V was cut back by 8 bases and J by 3 bases. CDR1 and CDR2 from the germline V gene are SGHTA and FQGNSA. This CDR3 contains 13 residues. This CDR3 reads CASRDRDYYGYTF. In DNA form, the CDR3 reads TGTGCCAGCCGCGACAGGGACTACTATGGCTACACCTTC. The entire variable domain, with the rest obtained from reference TRBV7-2 and TRBJ1-2, is as follows: GAGVSQSPSNKVTEKGKDVELRCDPISGHTALYWYRQSLGQGLEFLIYFQGNSAPDKSGLPSDRFSAERTGGSVSTLTIQRTQQEDSAVYLCASRDRDYYGYTFGSGTRLTVV.

This chain connects TRBV5-5 to TRBJ2-3; TRBD2 is a possible D gene (5 bases). The V gene lost 5 bases and the J gene lost 1 base, with 20 bases spanning the gap. The CDR3 consists of 17 residues. Germline V gene lookup returns CDR1 SGHKS and CDR2 YYEKEE (reference sequence). The CDR3 region has the DNA TGTGCCAGCAGGGCCCCAGTGGATCGGACTCGCACAGATACGCAGTATTTT. Translated, it gives CASRAPVDRTRTDTQYF.

The genes are TRBV5-1 and TRBJ2-1; weak D call: TRBD1 (6 bases). Germline CDR1 reads SGHRS; CDR2 reads YFSETQ. V gave up 4 bases and J gave up 9 bases, with 20 bases separating them. The CDR3 extends over 15 amino acids. The CDR3 region has the DNA TGCGCCAGCAGCGCTCAGGGGCCAAGCAACGGTGAGCAGTTCTTC. Translated, it gives CASSAQGPSNGEQFF.

V usage is TRBV29-1 and J usage is TRBJ2-3; 10 bases align to TRBD1. The CDR3 consists of 13 residues. Germline V lookup: CDR1 SQVTM, CDR2 ANQGSEA. The V gene end was trimmed by 7 bases and the J gene end by 4 bases; junction bases not matched to a gene: 5. The CDR3 nucleotides are TGCAGCGCGGAGGGGACAGGGGCAGATACGCAGTATTTT. It specifies CSAEGTGADTQYF.